The rows below give T cell receptor beta chains drawn from one sample of a study of radiation and T cells in renal cell carcinoma. TCRdb keeps only in-frame clones here, not all; method: immunoSEQ multiplex PCR. The sample carries 90,000 to 100,000 clones, 86% recorded once. The sequenced sample was blood, obtained from a patient whose treatment included radiotherapy and nephrectomy. These receptors originate from a man aged 50 to 60 with renal cell carcinoma. Each CDR3 is given without its conserved first and last residue.

V gene,J gene,CDR3 protein
TRBV2,TRBJ1-1,ASTNRGAEAF
TRBV5-5,TRBJ1-1,ASSLESTGGTEAF
TRBV7-2,TRBJ2-1,ASSLVGGQYNEQF
TRBV28,TRBJ1-4,ASSSGQDNEKLF
TRBV14,TRBJ1-1,ASSQEGTGFNTEAF
TRBV6-6,TRBJ2-1,ASTPRGGGNEQF
TRBV19,TRBJ1-6,ASTPGRGESPLH
TRBV27,TRBJ2-3,ASTRLAIVGDTQY
TRBV7-2,TRBJ2-1,ASSFGQGAYEQF
TRBV30,TRBJ2-7,AWKAGGFPYEQY
TRBV5-1,TRBJ1-4,ASSVTSLNEKLF
TRBV7-9,TRBJ1-1,ASSLAGSSDRAF
TRBV10-3,TRBJ2-7,AISDTNPADYEQY
TRBV28,TRBJ1-5,ASRKPGLVGNQPQH
TRBV9,TRBJ2-2,ASSVDEGGSGELF
TRBV5-1,TRBJ2-5,ASSFLSQETQY
TRBV7-3,TRBJ2-7,ASSLTKGFLDEQY
TRBV5-1,TRBJ2-7,ASSKRGTGPSGAPYEQY
TRBV4-2,TRBJ2-7,ASSRDSLSYEQY
TRBV7-2,TRBJ2-7,ASSPYPLGAETYEQY
TRBV11-2,TRBJ2-1,ASSYWGLNNEQF
TRBV19,TRBJ2-7,ASSWQGPRGEQY
TRBV4-3,TRBJ2-7,ASSQDIWRGYEQY
TRBV27,TRBJ2-2,ASSPRQGIPSTGELF
TRBV2,TRBJ1-4,ASSSTYKVTTNEKLF
TRBV6-5,TRBJ1-2,ASSYSQGGGYGYT
TRBV11-2,TRBJ2-7,ASSLVGTSGGLVQY
TRBV9,TRBJ2-1,ASSVASDNEQF
TRBV27,TRBJ1-2,ASSWAGGQSGYT
TRBV19,TRBJ1-2,ASSLVGLYGYT
TRBV9,TRBJ1-2,ASSADPGWGGYT
TRBV30,TRBJ2-7,AWSQNYEQY
TRBV18,TRBJ2-1,ASSLYRVADEQF
TRBV5-1,TRBJ1-4,ASSKDSNEKLF
TRBV11-3,TRBJ2-2,ASSLRNVGGGELF
TRBV4-1,TRBJ1-1,ASSQDYNTEAF
TRBV7-7,TRBJ2-1,ASSSGTSGINEQF
TRBV6-6,TRBJ2-7,ASSSPARAYEQY
TRBV5-1,TRBJ2-7,ASSFGALAGGGEQY
TRBV19,TRBJ2-1,ASSAQGFYNEQF
TRBV5-1,TRBJ2-5,ASSLVTAQETQY
TRBV18,TRBJ1-1,ASSRTPTGRNTEAF
TRBV30,TRBJ1-2,AWRATEANYGYT
TRBV2,TRBJ1-4,ASSEGQGQKLF
TRBV5-8,TRBJ1-5,ASSRGTELSSNQPQH
TRBV28,TRBJ2-2,ASSPNGPYGLF
TRBV29-1,TRBJ2-5,SVPGGETQY
TRBV7-6,TRBJ2-7,ASSLQGFSYEQY
TRBV5-1,TRBJ1-4,ASSSNPATGLGEKLF
TRBV5-3,TRBJ2-2,ARSFTPRELF
TRBV19,TRBJ1-5,ASSVQTADQPQH
TRBV7-2,TRBJ1-5,ASSLFRSNQPQH
TRBV18,TRBJ1-2,ASSKDRANYGYT
TRBV5-1,TRBJ2-5,ASSLGPSGGLETQY